This T cell receptor (beta chain) came from a study of blood T cell repertoires in COVID-19. About the study: Sources were T cells, B-cell-depleted T cells, or PBMCs; the material itself was cDNA or gDNA.

Original methodology: Reference gene primers were amplified, and this amplification served to estimate nucleated cell counts. Libraries were prepared by immunoSEQ multiplex PCR; TCRdb keeps only in-frame clonotypes and omits some of them. The V and J calls and clone size were taken over from that table, and D and trimming were inferred from the DNA. The sample includes 160,000 or so clones, just under 90% of them seen just once. Patients in Seattle were enrolled during active infection, then followed longitudinally. From germline, CDR1 is SGHRS and CDR2 YFSETQ. The length of the CDR3 is 15 residues. The V end lost 0 bases, the J end lost 8 bases, and 17 bases lay between the germline ends. In this sample, this clone turned up a few times.

The TCR originated in a woman aged 70-85 years with COVID-19, enrolled during active disease. The sequenced sample was peripheral blood. The rearrangement uses TRBV5-1 and TRBJ1-2; D is perhaps TRBD1 (6 bases). CDR3 residues: CASSLAGTGTGGYTF. CDR3 coding DNA: TGCGCCAGCAGCTTGGCCGGTACAGGGACGGGCGGCTACACCTTC.